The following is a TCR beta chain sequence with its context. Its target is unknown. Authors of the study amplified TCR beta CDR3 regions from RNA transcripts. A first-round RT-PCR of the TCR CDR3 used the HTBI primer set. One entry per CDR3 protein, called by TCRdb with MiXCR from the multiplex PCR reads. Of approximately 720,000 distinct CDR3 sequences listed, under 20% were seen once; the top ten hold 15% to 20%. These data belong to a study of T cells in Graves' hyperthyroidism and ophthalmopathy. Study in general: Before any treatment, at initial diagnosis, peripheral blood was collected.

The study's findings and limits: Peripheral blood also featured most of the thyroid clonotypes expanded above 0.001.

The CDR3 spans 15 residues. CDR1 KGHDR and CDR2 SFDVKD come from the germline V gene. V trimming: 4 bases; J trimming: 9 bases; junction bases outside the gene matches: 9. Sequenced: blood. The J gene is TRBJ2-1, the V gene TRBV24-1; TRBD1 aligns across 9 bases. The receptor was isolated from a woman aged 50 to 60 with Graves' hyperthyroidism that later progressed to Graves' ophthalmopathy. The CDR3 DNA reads TGTGCCACCAGTGACCCGACGACAGGGGGAGCTGAGCAGTTCTTC. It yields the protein CATSDPTTGGAEQFF.